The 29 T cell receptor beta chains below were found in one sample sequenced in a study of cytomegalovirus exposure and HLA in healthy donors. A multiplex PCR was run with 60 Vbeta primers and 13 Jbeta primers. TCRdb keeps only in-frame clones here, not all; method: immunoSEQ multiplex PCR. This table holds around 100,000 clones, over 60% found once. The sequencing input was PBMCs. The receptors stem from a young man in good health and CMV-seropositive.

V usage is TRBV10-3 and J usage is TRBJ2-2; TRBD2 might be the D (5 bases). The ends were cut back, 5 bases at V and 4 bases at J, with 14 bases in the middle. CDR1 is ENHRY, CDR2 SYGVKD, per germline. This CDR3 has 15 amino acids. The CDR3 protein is CAISFVGEGTGELFF. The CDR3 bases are TGTGCCATCAGTTTTGTCGGAGAGGGCACCGGGGAGCTGTTTTTT.

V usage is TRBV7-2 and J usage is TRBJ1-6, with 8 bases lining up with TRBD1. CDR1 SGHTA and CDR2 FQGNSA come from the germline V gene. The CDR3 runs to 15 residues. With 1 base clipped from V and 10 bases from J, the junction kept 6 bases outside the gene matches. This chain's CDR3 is CASSLGGTGSSPLHF. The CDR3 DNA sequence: TGTGCCAGCAGCTTAGGAGGGACAGGCTCATCACCCCTCCACTTT.

The CDR3 DNA sequence: TGTGCCAGCAGTTTGTTCTGGGGGACTGGCCGTGAGCAGTTCTTC. Its protein is CASSLFWGTGREQFF. The chain is built from TRBV28 and TRBJ2-1, with D perhaps matching TRBD2 (6 bases). The V gene lost 3 bases and the J gene lost 9 bases, with 18 bases spanning the gap. Germline CDR1 reads MDHEN; CDR2 reads SYDVKM. This CDR3 spans 15 amino acids.

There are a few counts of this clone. CDR3 DNA: TGTGCCAGCTCACCGGACAGGACTAATGAAAAACTGTTTTTT. Protein product: CASSPDRTNEKLFF. The rearrangement joins TRBV18 to TRBJ1-4, with 7 bases matching TRBD1. With 3 bases clipped from V and 2 bases from J, the junction kept 0 bases outside the gene matches. The CDR3 covers 14 residues. Germline V lookup: CDR1 KGHSH, CDR2 LQKENI.

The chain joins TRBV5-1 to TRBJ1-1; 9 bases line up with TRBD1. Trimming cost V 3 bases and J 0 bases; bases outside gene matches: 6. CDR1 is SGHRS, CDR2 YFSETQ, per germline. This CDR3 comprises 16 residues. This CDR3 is CASSSRDRDMNTEAFF. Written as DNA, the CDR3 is TGCGCCAGCAGCTCGAGGGACAGGGACATGAACACTGAAGCTTTCTTT.

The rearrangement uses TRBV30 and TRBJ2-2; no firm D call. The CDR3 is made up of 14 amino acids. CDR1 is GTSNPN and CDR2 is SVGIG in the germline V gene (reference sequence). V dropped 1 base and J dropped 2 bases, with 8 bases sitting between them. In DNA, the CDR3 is TGTGCCTGGAGTGGGCTAGTCAACACCGGGGAGCTGTTTTTT. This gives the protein CAWSGLVNTGELFF.

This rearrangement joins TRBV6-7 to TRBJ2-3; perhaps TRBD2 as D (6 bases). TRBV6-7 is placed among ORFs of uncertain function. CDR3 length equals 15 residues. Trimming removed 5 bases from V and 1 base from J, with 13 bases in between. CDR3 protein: CASSPPGGGTDTQYF. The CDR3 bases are TGTGCCAGCAGTCCACCCGGGGGTGGCACAGATACGCAGTATTTT.

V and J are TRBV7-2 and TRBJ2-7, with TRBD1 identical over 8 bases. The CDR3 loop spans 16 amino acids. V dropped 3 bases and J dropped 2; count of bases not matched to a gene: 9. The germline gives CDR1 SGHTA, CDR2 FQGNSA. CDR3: CASSFRQGRGAYEQYF. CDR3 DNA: TGTGCCAGCAGCTTCCGACAGGGGAGAGGGGCCTACGAGCAGTACTTC.

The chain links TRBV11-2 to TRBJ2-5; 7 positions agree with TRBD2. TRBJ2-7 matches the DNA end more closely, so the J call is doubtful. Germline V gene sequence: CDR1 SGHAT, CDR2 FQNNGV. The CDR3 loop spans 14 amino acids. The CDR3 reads CASSWGGTTYEQYF. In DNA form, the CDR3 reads TGTGCCAGCAGCTGGGGGGGGACCACCTACGAGCAGTACTTC.

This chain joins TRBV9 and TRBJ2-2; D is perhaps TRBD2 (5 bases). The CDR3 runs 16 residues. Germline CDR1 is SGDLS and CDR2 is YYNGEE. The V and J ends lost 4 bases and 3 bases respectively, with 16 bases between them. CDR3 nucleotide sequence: TGTGCCAGCAGCCCCGAGGCGGGTCCCGACACCGGGGAGCTGTTTTTT. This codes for CASSPEAGPDTGELFF.

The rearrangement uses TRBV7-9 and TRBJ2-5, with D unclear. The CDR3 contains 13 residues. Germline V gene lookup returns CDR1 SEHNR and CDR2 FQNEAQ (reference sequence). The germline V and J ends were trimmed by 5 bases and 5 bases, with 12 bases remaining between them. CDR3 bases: TGTGCCAGCAGCCCCCGAGACTGGGAGACCCAGTACTTC. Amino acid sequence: CASSPRDWETQYF.

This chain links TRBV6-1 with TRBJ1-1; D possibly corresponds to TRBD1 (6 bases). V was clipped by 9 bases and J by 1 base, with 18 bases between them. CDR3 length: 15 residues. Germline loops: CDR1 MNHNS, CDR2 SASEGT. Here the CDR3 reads CASTPRGGANTEAFF. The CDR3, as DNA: TGTGCCAGTACTCCAAGGGGGGGGGCGAACACTGAAGCTTTCTTT.

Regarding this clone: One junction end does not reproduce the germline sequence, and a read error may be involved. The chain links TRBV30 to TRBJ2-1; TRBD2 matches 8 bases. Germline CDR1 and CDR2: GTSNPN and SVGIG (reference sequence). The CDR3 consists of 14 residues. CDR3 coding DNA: TGTGCCTGGCGTGTTAGCGGGGACTACAATGAGCAGTTCTTC. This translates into CAWRVSGDYNEQFF.

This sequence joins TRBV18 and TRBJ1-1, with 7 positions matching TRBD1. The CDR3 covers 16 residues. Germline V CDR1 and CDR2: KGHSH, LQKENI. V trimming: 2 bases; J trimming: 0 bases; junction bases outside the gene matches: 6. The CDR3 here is CASSPNGQGVNTEAFF. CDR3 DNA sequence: TGTGCCAGCTCACCAAACGGGCAGGGGGTGAACACTGAAGCTTTCTTT.

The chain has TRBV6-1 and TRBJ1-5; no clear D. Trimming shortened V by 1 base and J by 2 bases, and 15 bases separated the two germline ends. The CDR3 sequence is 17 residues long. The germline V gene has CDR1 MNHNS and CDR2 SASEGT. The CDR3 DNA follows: TGTGCCAGCAGTGAAGAGACCGGGATACTTGGCAATCAGCCCCAGCATTTT. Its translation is CASSEETGILGNQPQHF.

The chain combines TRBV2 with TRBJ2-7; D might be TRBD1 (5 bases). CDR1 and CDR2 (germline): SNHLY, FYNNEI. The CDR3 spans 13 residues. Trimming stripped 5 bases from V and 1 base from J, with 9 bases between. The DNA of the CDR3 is TGTGCCAGCAGTTTCGACAGTTCCTACGAGCAGTACTTC. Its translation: CASSFDSSYEQYF.

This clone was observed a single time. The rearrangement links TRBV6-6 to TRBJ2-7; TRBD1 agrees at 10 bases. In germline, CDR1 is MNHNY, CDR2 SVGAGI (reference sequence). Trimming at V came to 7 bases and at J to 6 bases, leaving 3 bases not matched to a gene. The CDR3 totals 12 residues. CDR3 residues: CASMTGGGEQYF. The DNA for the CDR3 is TGTGCCAGCATGACAGGGGGCGGCGAGCAGTACTTC.

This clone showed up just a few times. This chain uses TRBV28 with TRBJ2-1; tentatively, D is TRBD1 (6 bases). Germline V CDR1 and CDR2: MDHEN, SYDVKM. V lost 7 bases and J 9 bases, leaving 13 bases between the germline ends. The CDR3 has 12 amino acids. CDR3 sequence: CASKEGGFEQFF. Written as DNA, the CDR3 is TGTGCCAGCAAAGAAGGGGGTTTTGAGCAGTTCTTC.

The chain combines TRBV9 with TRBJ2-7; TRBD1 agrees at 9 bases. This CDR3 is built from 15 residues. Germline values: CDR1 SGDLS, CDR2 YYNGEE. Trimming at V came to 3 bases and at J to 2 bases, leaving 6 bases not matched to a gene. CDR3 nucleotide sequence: TGTGCCAGCAGCGGGGGACAGGGCAATACCTACGAGCAGTACTTC. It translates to CASSGGQGNTYEQYF.

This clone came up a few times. CDR3 loop: CASSPRGRGGDQETQYF. The CDR3 nucleotides read TGTGCCAGCAGTCCACGTGGGAGGGGGGGCGATCAAGAGACCCAGTACTTC. The chain links TRBV4-2 to TRBJ2-7; possible D gene TRBD2, 7 bases. The DNA end is more similar to TRBJ2-5, so the J call may be wrong. This CDR3 contains 17 residues. Germline CDR1 and CDR2: LGHNA and YNFKEQ.

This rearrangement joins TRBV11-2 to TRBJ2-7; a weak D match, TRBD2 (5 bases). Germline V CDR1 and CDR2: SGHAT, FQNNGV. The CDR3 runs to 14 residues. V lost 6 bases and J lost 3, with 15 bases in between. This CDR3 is CASRLIRGNYEQYF. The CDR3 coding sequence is TGTGCCAGCAGGTTGATTCGAGGGAACTACGAGCAGTACTTC.

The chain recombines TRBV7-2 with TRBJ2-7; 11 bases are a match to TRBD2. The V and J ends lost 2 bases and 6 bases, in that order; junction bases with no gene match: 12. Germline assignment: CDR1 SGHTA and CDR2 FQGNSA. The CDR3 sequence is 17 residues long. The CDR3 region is CASSLNSGGAGVSEQYF. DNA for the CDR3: TGTGCCAGCAGCTTAAATAGCGGGGGGGCCGGGGTTAGCGAGCAGTACTTC.

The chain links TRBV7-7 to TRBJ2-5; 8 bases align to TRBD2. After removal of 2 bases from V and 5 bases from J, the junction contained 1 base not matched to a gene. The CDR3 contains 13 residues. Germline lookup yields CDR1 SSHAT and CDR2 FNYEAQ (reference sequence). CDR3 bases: TGTGCCAGCAGCTTACGACTAGCGGAGACCCAGTACTTC. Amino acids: CASSLRLAETQYF. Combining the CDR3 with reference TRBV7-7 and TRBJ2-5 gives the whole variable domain GAGVSQSPRYKVTKRGQDVTLRCDPISSHATLYWYQQALGQGPEFLTYFNYEAQPDKSGLPSDRFSAERPEGSISTLTIQRTEQRDSAMYRCASSLRLAETQYFGPGTRLLVL.

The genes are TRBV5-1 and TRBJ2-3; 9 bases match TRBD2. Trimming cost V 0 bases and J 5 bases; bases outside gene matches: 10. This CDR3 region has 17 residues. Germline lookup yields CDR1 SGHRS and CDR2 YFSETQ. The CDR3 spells CASSLEGGGALQDTQYF. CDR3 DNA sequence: TGCGCCAGCAGCTTGGAAGGCGGGGGGGCATTACAAGATACGCAGTATTTT.

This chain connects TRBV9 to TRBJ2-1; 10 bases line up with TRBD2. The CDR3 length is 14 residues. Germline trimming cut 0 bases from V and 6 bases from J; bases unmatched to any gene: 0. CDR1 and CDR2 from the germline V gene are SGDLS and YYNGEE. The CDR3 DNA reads TGTGCCAGCAGCGTAGGGACTAGCGGCAATGAGCAGTTCTTC. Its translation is CASSVGTSGNEQFF.

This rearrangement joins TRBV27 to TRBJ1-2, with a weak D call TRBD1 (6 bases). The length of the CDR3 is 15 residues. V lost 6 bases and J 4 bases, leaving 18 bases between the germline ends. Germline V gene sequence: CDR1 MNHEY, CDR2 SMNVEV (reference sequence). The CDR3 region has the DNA TGTGCCAGCAGGATCGGGGGCGGGGGGCTCTATGGCTACACCTTC. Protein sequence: CASRIGGGGLYGYTF.

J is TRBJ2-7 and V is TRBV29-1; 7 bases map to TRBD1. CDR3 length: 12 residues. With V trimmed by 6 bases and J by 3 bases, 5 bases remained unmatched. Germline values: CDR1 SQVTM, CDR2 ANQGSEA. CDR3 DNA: TGCAGCGTGGGCCGACAGGGCTACGAGCAGTACTTC. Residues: CSVGRQGYEQYF.

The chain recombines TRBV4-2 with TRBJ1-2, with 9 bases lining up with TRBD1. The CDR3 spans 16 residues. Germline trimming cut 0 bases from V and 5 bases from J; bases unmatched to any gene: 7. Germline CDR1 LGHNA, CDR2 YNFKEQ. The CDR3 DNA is TGTGCCAGCAGCCAAGATAAAAGGACAGGGGCGTATGGCTACACCTTC. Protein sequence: CASSQDKRTGAYGYTF.

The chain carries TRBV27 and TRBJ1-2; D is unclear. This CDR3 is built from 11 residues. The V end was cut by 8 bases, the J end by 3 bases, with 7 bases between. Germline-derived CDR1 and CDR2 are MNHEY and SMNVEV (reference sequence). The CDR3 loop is CASGPDYGYTF. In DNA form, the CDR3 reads TGTGCCAGCGGCCCCGACTATGGCTACACCTTC.